The present entry profiles one T cell receptor beta chain with its context. Primers for the PCR totalled 60 Vbeta and 13 Jbeta. Some clones are missing from TCRdb's copy, which holds only in-frame ones; the method was immunoSEQ multiplex PCR. Seen here are 83,000 or so clones, 75% to 85% observed once, and the top ten hold roughly 14%. The CDR3 totals 15 residues. CDR1 and CDR2 from the germline V gene are MNHEY and SVGAGI. Trimming cost V 5 bases and J 2 bases; bases outside gene matches: 5. Donors had nominal health at sampling but likely had unrecorded immune exposures. The source of the sample is a study of cytomegalovirus exposure and HLA in healthy donors.

This chain joins TRBV6-5 and TRBJ2-5; TRBD1 matches at 10 bases. The sequence derives from a woman aged 40 to 55 in good health and CMV-seropositive. Sequencing was carried out using PBMCs. In DNA form, the CDR3 reads TGTGCCAGCAGTGGGGGACAGGGGAGACAAGAGACCCAGTACTTC. The encoded protein is CASSGGQGRQETQYF.